This T cell receptor beta chain was sequenced during a study of blood T cell repertoires in COVID-19 (dated by TCRdb to 2020 to 2022). In the study overall: Samples covering the acute and convalescent phases of COVID-19 were provided by collaborators in the United States, Italy and Spain. The material from the prospective study consisted of cDNA or gDNA derived from T cells, B-cell-depleted T cells, or PBMCs. The dataset comprised deeply sampled blood TCRbeta repertoires from subjects exposed to, actively infected with, or recovered from COVID-19. A freely available public database, intended as a resource for researchers studying the immune response to SARS-CoV-2, is where the repertoires were released. The samples were drawn from the first 160 participants of the ongoing ImmuneRACE study and from under 1,500 subjects provided by 6 global collaborators. Sample metadata almost always included a de-identified subject ID, COVID-19 status, age in years and sex. HLA class I and class II types, where available, came from metadata supplied by the sample provider rather than from assay-based typing. Results the study describes overall, beyond this receptor: How much clinical and demographic metadata was included differed by source and by participant, and the metadata was provided uncurated.

Collaborating institutions collected whole blood in K2EDTA tubes following their own protocols. Collaborator samples were shipped for TCRbeta analysis as frozen whole blood, isolated PBMCs, or DNA extracted from either sample type. TCRbeta CDR3 regions were amplified from genomic DNA using the immunoSEQ Assay, a bias-controlled multiplex PCR. On the study's bioinformatics: The number of nucleated cells in each sample was estimated by amplification of reference gene primers within the assay. Sequence reads were collapsed and filtered to measure the absolute abundance of every unique TCRbeta CDR3 rearrangement. For each sample, productive Simpson clonality was calculated by taking the square root of Simpson's diversity index across productive rearrangements. Imported from immuneACCESS, the table was reduced by TCRdb to in-frame sequences with V and J called. These copies leave out some clones; in studies compared against another copy, an unresolved V gene accounts for under half, and the cause of the remainder is not known. That table supplies the V and J calls and clone size; D and trimming were determined from the DNA. The sample table lists approximately 40,000 clones, roughly 80% of them with a count of one. Clones ranked in the top ten supply around 2.5% of the sample.

Comment on this clone: Its antigen is unknown. Base qualities are not at hand, and no much larger clone is one base apart.

Its CDR3 holds 15 amino acids, cysteine through phenylalanine. The retained sequence is limited to the CDR3, 45 bases, with the frame set at the first base. CDR1 and CDR2 were assigned from the germline V gene as SGHTS and YDEGEE. V is pruned by 4 bases and J by 5 bases, leaving 11 bases of the junction without a gene match. The sequence joins TRBV5-8 to TRBJ1-1, with TRBD1 matching 7 junction bases. The sequence was obtained from a woman in her sixties or seventies with acute or convalescent COVID-19. The sample comprised peripheral blood. The CDR3 reads CASSTLTGYVTEAFF. In nucleotides, the sequence is TGTGCCAGCAGCACCTTGACAGGGTATGTAACTGAAGCTTTCTTT. Joined to the reference TRBV5-8 and TRBJ1-1 proteins, this CDR3 gives the full variable domain: EAGVTQSPTHLIKTRGQQATLRCSPISGHTSVYWYQQALGLGLQFLLWYDEGEERNRGNFPPRFSGRQFPNYSSELNVNALELEDSALYLCASSTLTGYVTEAFFGQGTRLTVV.